The rows below give T cell receptor beta chains drawn from one sample of a study of T cells expressing NK-cell markers. TCRdb derives one entry per CDR3 protein from the 5' RACE reads, leaving out DNA. The table gives about 370,000 distinct CDR3 sequences; the top ten clones make up roughly 10% of it. Sequencing was carried out using blood T cells: a sorted CD56 or NKG2C T cell subset, CD4+ or CD8+ T cells, or bulk PBMC T cells (not recorded which). The origin of the receptors is a woman between 50 and 59 years old in good health. CDR3s include the opening cysteine and the closing phenylalanine or tryptophan. Each record gives: J gene, V gene, CDR3 protein.

TRBJ1-2 TRBV9 CASSVPADRNPNYGYTF
TRBJ1-5 TRBV2 CARVQLLYSNQPQHF
TRBJ2-1 TRBV4-1 CASSHGGAGGTHEQFF
TRBJ1-5 TRBV7-9 CASSPDRVAGQPQHF
TRBJ2-6 TRBV9 CASSAENSGANVLTF
TRBJ2-7 TRBV20-1 CSAHLPNGGSYEQYF
TRBJ2-2 TRBV24-1 CATSDQGTLNTGELFF
TRBJ1-1 TRBV15 CATSRATGATNEAFF
TRBJ2-1 TRBV2 CASRAGTFRSYNEQFF
TRBJ2-2 TRBV20-1 CSAREERHGTGELFF
TRBJ2-1 TRBV20-1 CSALGPWGYEQFF
TRBJ1-1 TRBV9 CASSVEVRGNTEAFF
TRBJ1-2 TRBV27 CASSLKGLSYTF
TRBJ2-3 TRBV10-3 CAISELAPTDTQYF
TRBJ2-2 TRBV3-1 CASSQEGRGSTGELFF
TRBJ2-1 TRBV6-2/TRBV6-3 CASMRSASGGHNEQFF
TRBJ1-1 TRBV7-8 CASSRDRGRTEAFF
TRBJ2-3 TRBV12-3/TRBV12-4 CASSRTEQATQYF
TRBJ1-1 TRBV11-2 CASSLAGITEAFF
TRBJ1-2 TRBV29-1 CSVDSGNNYGYTF
TRBJ1-4 TRBV4-1 CASSRTFLPVIEKLFF
TRBJ2-7 TRBV4-2 CASSHDLSGRIFYEQYF
TRBJ2-1 TRBV20-1 CSAWIPSYEQFF
TRBJ2-2 TRBV20-1 CSASSRDRDVRGELFF
TRBJ2-7 TRBV5-5 CASSFRTGLPYEQYF